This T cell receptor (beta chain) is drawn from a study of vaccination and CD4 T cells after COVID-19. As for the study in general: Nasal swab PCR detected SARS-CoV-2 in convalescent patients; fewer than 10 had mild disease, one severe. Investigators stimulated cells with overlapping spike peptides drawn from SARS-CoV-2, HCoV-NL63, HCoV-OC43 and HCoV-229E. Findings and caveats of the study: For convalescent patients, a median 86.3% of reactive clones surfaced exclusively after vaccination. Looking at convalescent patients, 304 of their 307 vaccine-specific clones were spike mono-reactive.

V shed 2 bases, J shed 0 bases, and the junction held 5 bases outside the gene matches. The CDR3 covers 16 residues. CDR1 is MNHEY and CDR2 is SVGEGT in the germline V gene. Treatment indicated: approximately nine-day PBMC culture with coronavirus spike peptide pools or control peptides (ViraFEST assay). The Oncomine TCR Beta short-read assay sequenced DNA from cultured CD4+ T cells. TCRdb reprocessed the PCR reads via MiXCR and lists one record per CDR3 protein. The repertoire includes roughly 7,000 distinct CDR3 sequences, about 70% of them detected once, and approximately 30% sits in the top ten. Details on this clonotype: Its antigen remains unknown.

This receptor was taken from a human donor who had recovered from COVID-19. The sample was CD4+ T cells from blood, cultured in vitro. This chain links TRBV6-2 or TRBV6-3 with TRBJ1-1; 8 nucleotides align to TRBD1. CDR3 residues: CASSYPAGGMNTEAFF. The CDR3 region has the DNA TGTGCCAGCAGTTACCCGGCAGGGGGCATGAACACTGAAGCTTTCTTT.